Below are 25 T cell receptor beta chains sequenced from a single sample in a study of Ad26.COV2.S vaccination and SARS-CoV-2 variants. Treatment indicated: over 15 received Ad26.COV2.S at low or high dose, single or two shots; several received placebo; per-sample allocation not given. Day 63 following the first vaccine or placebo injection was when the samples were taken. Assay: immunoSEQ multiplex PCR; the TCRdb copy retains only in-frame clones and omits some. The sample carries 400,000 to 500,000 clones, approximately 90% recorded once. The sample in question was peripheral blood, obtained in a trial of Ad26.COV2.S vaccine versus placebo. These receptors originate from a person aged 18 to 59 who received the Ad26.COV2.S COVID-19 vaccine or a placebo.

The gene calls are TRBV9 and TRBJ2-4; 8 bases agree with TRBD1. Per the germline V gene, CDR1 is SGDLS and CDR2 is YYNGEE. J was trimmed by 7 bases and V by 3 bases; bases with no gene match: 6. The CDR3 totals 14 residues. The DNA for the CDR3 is TGTGCCAGCAGCGCCGGACAGGGCAAGAACATTCAGTACTTC. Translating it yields CASSAGQGKNIQYF.

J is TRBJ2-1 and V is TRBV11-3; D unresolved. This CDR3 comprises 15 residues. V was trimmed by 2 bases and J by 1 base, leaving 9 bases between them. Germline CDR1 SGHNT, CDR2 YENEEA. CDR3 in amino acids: CASSLSLASYNEQFF. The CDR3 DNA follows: TGTGCCAGCAGCTTATCGCTTGCATCCTACAATGAGCAGTTCTTC.

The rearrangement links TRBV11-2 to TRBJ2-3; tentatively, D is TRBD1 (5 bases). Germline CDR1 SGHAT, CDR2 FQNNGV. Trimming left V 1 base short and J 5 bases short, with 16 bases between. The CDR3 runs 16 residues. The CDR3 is CASSLGGDGAGDTQYF. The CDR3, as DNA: TGTGCCAGCAGCTTAGGAGGTGATGGGGCTGGAGATACGCAGTATTTT.

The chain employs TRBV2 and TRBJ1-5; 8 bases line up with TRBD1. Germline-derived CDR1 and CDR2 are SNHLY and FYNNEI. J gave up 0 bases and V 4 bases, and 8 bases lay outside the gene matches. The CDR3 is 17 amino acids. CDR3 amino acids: CASSGDRRGDSNQPQHF. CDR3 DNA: TGTGCCAGCAGTGGGGACAGGAGGGGGGATAGCAATCAGCCCCAGCATTTT.

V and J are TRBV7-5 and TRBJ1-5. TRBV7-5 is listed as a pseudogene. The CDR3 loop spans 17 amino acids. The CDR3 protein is CARSSNPLRPARSPQHF. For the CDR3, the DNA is TGTGCCAGAAGCTCCAACCCCCTTAGGCCGGCCAGGAGTCCCCAGCATTTT.

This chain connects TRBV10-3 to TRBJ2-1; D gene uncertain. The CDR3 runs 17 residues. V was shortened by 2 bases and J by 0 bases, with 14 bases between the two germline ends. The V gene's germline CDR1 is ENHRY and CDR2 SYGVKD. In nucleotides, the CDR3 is TGTGCCATCAGTGAGGGGCCTGCGTTTAGCTCCTACAATGAGCAGTTCTTC. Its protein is CAISEGPAFSSYNEQFF.

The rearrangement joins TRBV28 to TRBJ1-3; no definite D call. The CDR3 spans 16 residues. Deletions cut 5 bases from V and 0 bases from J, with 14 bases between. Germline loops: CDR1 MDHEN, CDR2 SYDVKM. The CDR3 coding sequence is TGTGCCAGCAGTGTATCGACCGCCGGCTCTGGAAACACCATATATTTT. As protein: CASSVSTAGSGNTIYF. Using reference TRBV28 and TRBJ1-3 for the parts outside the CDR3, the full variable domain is DVKVTQSSRYLVKRTGEKVFLECVQDMDHENMFWYRQDPGLGLRLIYFSYDVKMKEKGDIPEGYSVSREKKERFSLILESASTNQTSMYLCASSVSTAGSGNTIYFGEGSWLTVV.

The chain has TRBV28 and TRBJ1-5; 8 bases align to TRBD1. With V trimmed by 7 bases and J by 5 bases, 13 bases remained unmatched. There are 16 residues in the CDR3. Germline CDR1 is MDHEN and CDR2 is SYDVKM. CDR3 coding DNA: TGTGCCAGCACCTTTAATCCAGGGGGCATGGATCAGCCCCAGCATTTT. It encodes CASTFNPGGMDQPQHF.

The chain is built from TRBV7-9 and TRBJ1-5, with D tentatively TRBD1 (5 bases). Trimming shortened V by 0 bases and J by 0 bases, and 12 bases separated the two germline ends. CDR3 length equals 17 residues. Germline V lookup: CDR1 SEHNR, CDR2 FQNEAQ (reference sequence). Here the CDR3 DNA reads TGTGCCAGCAGCTTAGCGCGGGGCACCTATAGCAATCAGCCCCAGCATTTT. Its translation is CASSLARGTYSNQPQHF.

The CDR3 region is CASSLIGVGETQYF. The CDR3 DNA reads TGTGCCAGCAGCTTAATAGGGGTAGGGGAGACCCAGTACTTC. This chain uses TRBV7-3 with TRBJ2-5, with D possibly matching TRBD1 (5 bases). Germline CDR1 is SGHTA and CDR2 is FQGTGA. Trimming took off 1 base at V and 5 bases at J, with 11 bases between the two ends. CDR3 length: 14 residues.

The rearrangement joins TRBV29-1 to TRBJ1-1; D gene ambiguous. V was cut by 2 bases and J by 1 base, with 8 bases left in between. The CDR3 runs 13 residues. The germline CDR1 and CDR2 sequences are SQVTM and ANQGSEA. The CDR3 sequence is CSVEPPGNTEAFF. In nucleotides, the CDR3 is TGCAGCGTTGAACCACCCGGGAACACTGAAGCTTTCTTT.

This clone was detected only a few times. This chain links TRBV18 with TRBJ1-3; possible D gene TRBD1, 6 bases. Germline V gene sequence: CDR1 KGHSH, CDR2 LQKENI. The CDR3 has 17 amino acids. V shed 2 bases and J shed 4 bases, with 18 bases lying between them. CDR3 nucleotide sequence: TGTGCCAGCTCACCAGTGACCACTACAGGGTCGGGAAACACCATATATTTT. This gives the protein CASSPVTTTGSGNTIYF. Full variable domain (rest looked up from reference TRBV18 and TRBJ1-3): NAGVMQNPRHLVRRRGQEARLRCSPMKGHSHVYWYRQLPEEGLKFMVYLQKENIIDESGMPKERFSAEFPKEGPSILRIQQVVRGDSAAYFCASSPVTTTGSGNTIYFGEGSWLTVV.

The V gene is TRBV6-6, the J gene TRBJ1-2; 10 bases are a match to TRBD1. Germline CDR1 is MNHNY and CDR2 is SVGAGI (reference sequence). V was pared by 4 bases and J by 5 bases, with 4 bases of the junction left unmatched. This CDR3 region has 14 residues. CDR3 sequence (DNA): TGTGCCAGCAGTTCCGGGACAGGGGATTATGGCTACACCTTC. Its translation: CASSSGTGDYGYTF.

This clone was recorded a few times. The CDR3 protein is CASSGGNSNQPQHF. The CDR3 region has the DNA TGTGCCAGCAGTGGGGGTAATAGCAATCAGCCCCAGCATTTT. The chain employs TRBV2 and TRBJ1-5; D gene uncertain. Trimming took 4 bases from V and 0 from J, leaving 7 bases between them. The CDR3 is 14 residues long. The V gene's germline CDR1 is SNHLY and CDR2 FYNNEI.

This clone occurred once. In nucleotides, the CDR3 is TGTGCCAGCAGTGTGAGGGGCGGCTACACCTTC. This gives the protein CASSVRGGYTF. The chain employs TRBV12-3 or TRBV12-4 and TRBJ1-2; TRBD1 might be the D (5 bases). V was shortened by 5 bases and J by 8 bases, with 9 bases between the two germline ends. The CDR3 length is 11 residues.

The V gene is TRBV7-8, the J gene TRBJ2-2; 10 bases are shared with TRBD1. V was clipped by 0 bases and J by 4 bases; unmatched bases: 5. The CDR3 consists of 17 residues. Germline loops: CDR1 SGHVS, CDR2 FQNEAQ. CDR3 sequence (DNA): TGTGCCAGCAGCTTAGCGAGACAGGGGGCGGGCACCGGGGAGCTGTTTTTT. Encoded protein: CASSLARQGAGTGELFF.

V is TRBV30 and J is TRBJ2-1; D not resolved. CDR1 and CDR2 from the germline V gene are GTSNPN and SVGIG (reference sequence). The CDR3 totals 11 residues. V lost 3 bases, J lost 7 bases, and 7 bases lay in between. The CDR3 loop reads CAWRYSNEQFF. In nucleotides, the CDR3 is TGTGCCTGGAGGTACTCGAATGAGCAGTTCTTC.

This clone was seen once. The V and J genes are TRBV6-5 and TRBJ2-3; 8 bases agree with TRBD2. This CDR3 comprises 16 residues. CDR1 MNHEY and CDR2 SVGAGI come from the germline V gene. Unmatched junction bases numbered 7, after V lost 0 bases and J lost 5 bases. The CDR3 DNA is TGTGCCAGCAGTTACTCCGGCGGGGGGCCGCGAGATACGCAGTATTTT. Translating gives CASSYSGGGPRDTQYF.

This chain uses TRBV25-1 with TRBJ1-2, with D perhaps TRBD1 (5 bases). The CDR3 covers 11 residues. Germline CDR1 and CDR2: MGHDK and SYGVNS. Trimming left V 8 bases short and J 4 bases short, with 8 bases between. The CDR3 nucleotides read TGTGCCAGCGGGACCGGCTATGGCTACACCTTC. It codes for CASGTGYGYTF.

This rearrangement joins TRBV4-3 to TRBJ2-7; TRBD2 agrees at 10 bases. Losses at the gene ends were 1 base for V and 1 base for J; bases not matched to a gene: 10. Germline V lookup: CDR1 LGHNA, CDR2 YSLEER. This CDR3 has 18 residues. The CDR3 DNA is TGCGCCAGCAGCCAAGGTGATAGCGGGGGGTTTTTATCCTACGAGCAGTACTTC. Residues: CASSQGDSGGFLSYEQYF.

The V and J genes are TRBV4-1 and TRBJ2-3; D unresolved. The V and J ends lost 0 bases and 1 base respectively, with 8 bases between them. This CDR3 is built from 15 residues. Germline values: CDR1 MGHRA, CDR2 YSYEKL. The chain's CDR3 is CASSQDRSGTDTQYF. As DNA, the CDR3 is TGCGCCAGCAGCCAAGATAGATCGGGCACAGATACGCAGTATTTT.

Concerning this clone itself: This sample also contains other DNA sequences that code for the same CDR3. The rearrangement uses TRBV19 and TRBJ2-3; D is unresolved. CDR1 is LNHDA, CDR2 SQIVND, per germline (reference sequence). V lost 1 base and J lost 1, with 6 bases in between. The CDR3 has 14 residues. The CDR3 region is CASSIGVGTDTQYF. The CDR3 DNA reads TGTGCCAGTAGTATAGGAGTGGGCACAGATACGCAGTATTTT.

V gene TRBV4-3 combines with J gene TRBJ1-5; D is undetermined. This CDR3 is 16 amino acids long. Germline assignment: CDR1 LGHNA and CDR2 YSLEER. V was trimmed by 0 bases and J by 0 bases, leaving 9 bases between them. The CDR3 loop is CASSQEWIYSNQPQHF. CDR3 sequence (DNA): TGCGCCAGCAGCCAAGAATGGATCTATAGCAATCAGCCCCAGCATTTT.

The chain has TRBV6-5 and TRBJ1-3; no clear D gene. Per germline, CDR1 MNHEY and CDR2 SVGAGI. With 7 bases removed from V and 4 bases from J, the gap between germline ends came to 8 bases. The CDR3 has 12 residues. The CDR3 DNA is TGTGCCAGCACCGAGACAGGAAACACCATATATTTT. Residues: CASTETGNTIYF.

DNA for the CDR3: TGTGCCAGCTCATCACGGTCAACCTTGAACACTGAAGCTTTCTTT. Translated: CASSSRSTLNTEAFF. J is TRBJ1-1 and V is TRBV18; D unresolved. CDR3 length equals 15 residues. Between the trimmed V and J ends, which lost 5 bases and 0 bases, there was a span of 13 bases. CDR1 is KGHSH and CDR2 is LQKENI in the germline V gene.